This T cell receptor (beta chain) derives from a study of response to subunit inactivated influenza vaccine. One entry per CDR3 protein, called by TCRdb with MiXCR from the RT-PCR reads. The sample carries 540,000 or so distinct CDR3 sequences, around 13% recorded once. Looked up from germline, CDR1 is SGHKS and CDR2 is YYEKEE (reference sequence). The CDR3 runs 14 residues. Trimming took off 4 bases at V and 5 bases at J, with 15 bases between the two ends. Study-level results: There was a suggestion from the authors that each seasonal influenza vaccination recruits few new T cells.

As concerns this clonotype: As yet, its antigen is unknown.

The sequence was collected from a middle-aged man who received an inactivated influenza vaccine. Here the sequenced sample was PBMCs from blood, taken roughly 47 days after vaccination. This rearrangement joins TRBV5-5 to TRBJ2-5, with D perhaps TRBD2 (6 bases). The CDR3 reads CASSRWFGRETQYF. CDR3 nucleotides: TGTGCCAGCAGCCGCTGGTTTGGGAGGGAGACCCAGTACTTC.